One sample yielded the 30 T cell receptor beta chains listed below, sequenced in a study of post-analysis software for immune sequencing data. Study-level results: The study found TRBV5-6, TRBV5-1 and TRBV20-1 among 5 or 6 TRBV segments more frequent in patients than controls.

Which antigens these TCRs recognize remains unknown. Incorporated into the TCR beta cDNA libraries were unique molecular identifiers, which served to reduce PCR and sequencing biases. In TCRdb, the PCR reads were re-called with MiXCR into one record per CDR3 protein. The repertoire consists of around 770,000 distinct CDR3 sequences, with 40% to 55% occurring once and the leading ten covering roughly 5.2%. The sequenced sample was blood. All receptors derive from a girl aged 10 to 17 with multiple sclerosis.

The chain joins TRBV12-3 or TRBV12-4 to TRBJ2-1; perhaps TRBD1 as D (5 bases). This CDR3 spans 14 amino acids. V lost 5 bases and J lost 5, with 13 bases in between. The CDR3 protein is CASSPHPGNNEQFF. CDR3 nucleotides: TGTGCCAGCAGTCCCCACCCAGGGAACAATGAGCAGTTCTTC.

This clonotype was counted between two and nine times. This sequence joins TRBV7-3 and TRBJ2-2, with 8 bases aligning to TRBD1. In germline, CDR1 is SGHTA, CDR2 FQGTGA. V gave up 5 bases and J gave up 0 bases; unmatched junction bases: 2. The CDR3 has 15 amino acids. Written as DNA, the CDR3 is TGTGCCAGCAGCCCGGACAGGGCGAACACCGGGGAGCTGTTTTTT. Amino acids: CASSPDRANTGELFF.

The table lists this clonotype with a count of one. The rearrangement links TRBV27 to TRBJ2-7; D not certain. The V and J ends lost 3 bases and 4 bases respectively, with 16 bases between them. The CDR3 length is 15 residues. Germline CDR1 is MNHEY and CDR2 is SMNVEV (reference sequence). The CDR3 spells CASSFASAAKYEQYF. The CDR3 DNA is TGTGCCAGCAGTTTTGCTTCGGCCGCGAAATACGAGCAGTACTTC.

This clonotype was detected many times. The rearrangement joins TRBV29-1 to TRBJ2-5; TRBD2 aligns across 7 bases. V shed 3 bases, J shed 3 bases, and the junction held 10 bases outside the gene matches. CDR3 length equals 15 residues. Germline V lookup: CDR1 SQVTM, CDR2 ANQGSEA. CDR3 sequence (DNA): TGCAGCGTTGAGGGAGGGGCAGGGTTCGAAGAGACCCAGTACTTC. This gives the protein CSVEGGAGFEETQYF.

V usage is TRBV2 and J usage is TRBJ1-2; no clear D. V lost 8 bases to trimming and J lost 5 bases, with 9 bases between them. The CDR3 totals 11 residues. Germline loops: CDR1 SNHLY, CDR2 FYNNEI. The CDR3 nucleotides read TGTGCCAGCTGGGTTAGATATGGCTACACCTTC. Translated: CASWVRYGYTF.

The chain has TRBV6-6 and TRBJ2-3, with TRBD2 matching over 12 bases. The CDR3 has 16 amino acids. Germline V lookup: CDR1 MNHNY, CDR2 SVGAGI (reference sequence). The V gene end was trimmed by 6 bases and the J gene end by 4 bases; junction bases not matched to a gene: 8. This chain's CDR3 is CASSTGLAGMADTQYF. In DNA, the CDR3 is TGTGCCAGCAGCACCGGACTAGCGGGAATGGCAGATACGCAGTATTTT.

The chain employs TRBV7-9 and TRBJ2-5, with D perhaps matching TRBD2 (6 bases). The CDR3 runs to 14 residues. The V gene lost 4 bases and the J gene lost 4 bases, with 13 bases spanning the gap. Looked up from germline, CDR1 is SEHNR and CDR2 is FQNEAQ (reference sequence). CDR3: CASSYTGGRETQYF. In DNA, the CDR3 is TGTGCCAGCAGCTACACCGGGGGAAGAGAGACCCAGTACTTC. Using reference TRBV7-9 and TRBJ2-5 for the parts outside the CDR3, the full variable domain is DTGVSQNPRHKITKRGQNVTFRCDPISEHNRLYWYRQTLGQGPEFLTYFQNEAQLEKSRLLSDRFSAERPKGSFSTLEIQRTEQGDSAMYLCASSYTGGRETQYFGPGTRLLVL.

The chain is built from TRBV27 and TRBJ1-2; D might be TRBD1 (6 bases). The V gene lost 5 bases and the J gene lost 8 bases, with 15 bases spanning the gap. Germline V gene sequence: CDR1 MNHEY, CDR2 SMNVEV (reference sequence). The CDR3 runs to 13 residues. CDR3 in amino acids: CASSLGGLEGYTF. The DNA for the CDR3 is TGTGCCAGCAGTCTAGGGGGGTTGGAAGGCTACACCTTC.

The chain combines TRBV12-5 with TRBJ2-1; the D gene is possibly TRBD2 (6 bases). The CDR3 spans 13 residues. Trimming left V 2 bases short and J 8 bases short, with 10 bases between. Germline CDR1 is LGHNT and CDR2 is FRNRAP. CDR3: CASGLSGRHEQFF. As DNA, the CDR3 is TGTGCTAGTGGTTTGTCAGGGAGGCATGAGCAGTTCTTC.

This clonotype showed up just a few times. This chain uses TRBV9 with TRBJ2-4; 8 bases map to TRBD1. The trim removed 4 bases at V and 0 bases at J, leaving 9 bases unmatched. This CDR3 spans 17 amino acids. Germline V gene lookup returns CDR1 SGDLS and CDR2 YYNGEE. CDR3 in DNA: TGTGCCAGCAGCCCGAGAGGACAGGGTCAAGCCAAAAACATTCAGTACTTC. Translated: CASSPRGQGQAKNIQYF.

The chain combines TRBV7-6 with TRBJ2-7, with TRBD1 matching over 11 bases. There are 15 residues in the CDR3. Germline assignment: CDR1 SGHVS and CDR2 FNYEAQ. V lost 4 bases and J lost 4; bases outside the gene matches: 6. The CDR3: CASSWGQGVRYEQYF. The CDR3 DNA follows: TGTGCCAGCAGCTGGGGACAGGGGGTCCGATACGAGCAGTACTTC.

The V gene is TRBV12-3 or TRBV12-4, the J gene TRBJ2-3; D is unresolved. V lost 2 bases to trimming and J lost 2 bases, with 8 bases between them. The CDR3 length is 14 residues. The CDR3 DNA reads as TGTGCCAGCAGTTTATGGGCAGCCACAGATACGCAGTATTTT. Translated: CASSLWAATDTQYF.

This rearrangement joins TRBV29-1 to TRBJ2-4; 11 positions agree with TRBD2. The DNA matches TRBJ2-5 better at its end, which makes the J call doubtful. The CDR3 sequence is 15 residues long. Germline V lookup: CDR1 SQVTM, CDR2 ANQGSEA. The DNA for the CDR3 is TGCAGCGTCCTAGGAAGACTAGCGGGAAAAGAGACCCAGTACTTC. Translating gives CSVLGRLAGKETQYF.

The chain couples TRBV29-1 to TRBJ1-1; D unclear. From germline, CDR1 is SQVTM and CDR2 ANQGSEA. This CDR3 is 12 amino acids long. V gave up 4 bases and J gave up 1 base, with 7 bases separating them. The CDR3 loop is CSVARPNTEAFF. The CDR3 bases are TGCAGCGTTGCCAGGCCGAACACTGAAGCTTTCTTT.

This clonotype occurred many times. V is TRBV29-1 and J is TRBJ2-1, with 8 bases aligning to TRBD2. This CDR3 has 14 amino acids. Germline CDR1 SQVTM, CDR2 ANQGSEA. Trimming took 7 bases from V and 9 from J; bases not matched to a gene: 14. In DNA form, the CDR3 reads TGCAGCGCCCGGACCGGGGGGGGCTCAATTGAGCAGTTCTTC. Its translation is CSARTGGGSIEQFF.

The rearrangement links TRBV27 to TRBJ2-1; no firm D call. The V end was cut by 1 base, the J end by 8 bases, with 18 bases between. Germline V gives CDR1 MNHEY, CDR2 SMNVEV (reference sequence). The CDR3 runs 16 residues. In DNA, the CDR3 is TGTGCCAGCAGTTTATTTAGGTCAAGTAGAGCTCATGAGCAGTTCTTC. It is translated as CASSLFRSSRAHEQFF.

This clonotype has just one count. The chain has TRBV9 and TRBJ2-1; D is ambiguous. The CDR3 totals 15 residues. Germline V CDR1 and CDR2: SGDLS, YYNGEE. V was shortened by 0 bases and J by 1 base, with 8 bases between the two germline ends. The CDR3, as DNA: TGTGCCAGCAGCGTAGAAAGGTGGTCCTACAATGAGCAGTTCTTC. It codes for CASSVERWSYNEQFF.

The table lists this clonotype with a few counts. The rearrangement links TRBV3-1 to TRBJ1-1, with a possible D match to TRBD1 (5 bases). Germline V gene sequence: CDR1 LGHDT, CDR2 YNNKEL (reference sequence). V lost 2 bases and J 3 bases, leaving 7 bases between the germline ends. This CDR3 has 13 amino acids. As DNA, the CDR3 is TGTGCCAGCAGCCAAACGGGGGACACTGAAGCTTTCTTT. Protein: CASSQTGDTEAFF.

The chain couples TRBV13 to TRBJ2-7; no definite D call. The J call may be incorrect, as the DNA end agrees better with TRBJ2-4. The CDR3 length is 15 residues. Germline V gene sequence: CDR1 PRHDT, CDR2 FYEKMQ (reference sequence). Here the CDR3 reads CASSLGGARQDIQYF. The CDR3 nucleotides read TGTGCCAGCAGCTTAGGCGGAGCCCGCCAGGACATTCAGTACTTC.

The V call is TRBV12-3 or TRBV12-4, the J call TRBJ2-7; 9 positions agree with TRBD1. The CDR3 is made up of 14 amino acids. V lost 2 bases to trimming and J lost 3 bases; unmatched junction nucleotides: 2. CDR3 in amino acids: CASSLTGGIYEQYF. The CDR3 region has the DNA TGTGCCAGCAGTTTAACAGGGGGCATCTACGAGCAGTACTTC.

The rearrangement joins TRBV2 to TRBJ1-4; D might be TRBD1 (6 bases). This CDR3 has 14 residues. The ends were cut back, 6 bases at V and 4 bases at J, with 12 bases in the middle. Germline lookup yields CDR1 SNHLY and CDR2 FYNNEI. In nucleotides, the CDR3 is TGTGCCAGCAGGGACAGCAGATTTAATGAAAAACTGTTTTTT. Translation gives CASRDSRFNEKLFF.

The chain has TRBV20-1 and TRBJ1-1, with D maybe TRBD1 (5 bases). The germline V gene encodes CDR1 DFQATT and CDR2 SNEGSKA (reference sequence). The V and J ends lost 1 base and 3 bases respectively, with 15 bases between them. This CDR3 region has 15 residues. CDR3 coding DNA: TGCAGTGCTAGAGGTGGTGGCAGAGGGGACACTGAAGCTTTCTTT. It yields the protein CSARGGGRGDTEAFF.

The rearrangement uses TRBV6-5 and TRBJ1-2; a weak D match, TRBD1 (6 bases). The V end was cut by 2 bases, the J end by 8 bases, with 12 bases between. The CDR3 is made up of 13 amino acids. Germline CDR1 MNHEY, CDR2 SVGAGI. CDR3 sequence reads: CASSYGGGAGYTF. The DNA of the CDR3 is TGTGCCAGCAGTTACGGGGGGGGCGCGGGCTACACCTTC.

This clonotype was recorded only once. The junction differs from germline at one of its ends, possibly a read error. The chain couples TRBV9 to TRBJ2-3; 7 nucleotides align to TRBD1. Per germline, CDR1 SGDLS and CDR2 YYNGEE. CDR3 length equals 17 residues. CDR3: CASSPRGESPGTDTRYF. DNA for the CDR3: TGTGCCAGCAGCCCCCGTGGGGAGTCTCCCGGGACAGATACGCGGTATTTT.

The chain couples TRBV9 to TRBJ2-4; D not certain. The assigned J gene may be wrong: the sequence end matches TRBJ2-7 better. The CDR3 covers 13 residues. CDR1 and CDR2 (germline): SGDLS, YYNGEE. CDR3 DNA sequence: TGTGCCAGCAGCGCCCCTAACTCCTACGAGCAGTACTTC. Protein: CASSAPNSYEQYF.

The chain recombines TRBV12-3 or TRBV12-4 with TRBJ1-1; maybe TRBD1 (5 bases). The CDR3 runs 14 residues. Between the trimmed V and J ends, which lost 7 bases and 5 bases, there was a span of 17 bases. For the CDR3, the DNA is TGTGCCAGCACCTTGCCGGGGCGGAGGACTGAAGCTTTCTTT. Protein: CASTLPGRRTEAFF.

Note on this clonotype: The germline gene is not matched at one end of the junction; a read error may be the cause. This chain connects TRBV27 to TRBJ2-1, with D perhaps TRBD2 (6 bases). Germline-derived CDR1 and CDR2 are MNHEY and SMNVEV (reference sequence). This CDR3 has 14 residues. The CDR3 DNA sequence: TGTGCCAGCAGTTTTTCGGGGAGGCAGGATGAGCAGTTCTTT. Translating it yields CASSFSGRQDEQFF.

The chain recombines TRBV28 with TRBJ2-4; D possibly corresponds to TRBD1 (6 bases). CDR1 MDHEN and CDR2 SYDVKM come from the germline V gene. V dropped 4 bases and J dropped 0 bases, with 16 bases sitting between them. The CDR3 has 17 residues. CDR3 in amino acids: CASSSSIRQVAKNIQYF. CDR3 DNA: TGTGCCAGCAGTTCCTCAATTCGACAGGTAGCCAAAAACATTCAGTACTTC.

This clonotype was found a few times. This chain joins TRBV7-6 and TRBJ2-7, with no clear D. The CDR3 has 12 residues. Trimming cost V 2 bases and J 5 bases, with 7 bases left between them. CDR1 is SGHVS, CDR2 FNYEAQ, per germline. In DNA form, the CDR3 reads TGTGCCAGCAGCTTAAACCGGCACGAGCAGTACTTC. As protein: CASSLNRHEQYF. Variable domain in full (rest from reference TRBV7-6 and TRBJ2-7): GAGVSQSPRYKVTKRGQDVALRCDPISGHVSLYWYRQALGQGPEFLTYFNYEAQQDKSGLPNDRFSAERPEGSISTLTIQRTEQRDSAMYRCASSLNRHEQYFGPGTRLTVT.

The J gene is TRBJ2-1, the V gene TRBV25-1; D is perhaps TRBD2 (5 bases). CDR3 size: 14 residues. V was clipped by 4 bases and J by 11 bases, with 18 bases between them. CDR1 is MGHDK, CDR2 SYGVNS, per germline. CDR3 sequence reads: CASSGLARGMKQFF. The CDR3 DNA is TGTGCCAGCAGTGGGCTAGCCCGCGGCATGAAGCAGTTCTTC. Full variable domain (rest looked up from reference TRBV25-1 and TRBJ2-1): EADIYQTPRYLVIGTGKKITLECSQTMGHDKMYWYQQDPGMELHLIHYSYGVNSTEKGDLSSESTVSRIRTEHFPLTLESARPSHTSQYLCASSGLARGMKQFFGPGTRLTVL.